The 6 T cell receptor beta chains below all came from one sample that was sequenced in a study of T cell responses to AZD1222 COVID-19 vaccine. Repertoires were generated with immunoSEQ multiplex PCR, while TCRdb's copy carries only in-frame clones and drops some. The sample consists of approximately 120,000 clones, 90% of them appearing once. Sequences were derived from peripheral blood, sampled on day 0 of MenACWY control vaccination. Receptor source: an adult in good health.

The chain joins TRBV19 to TRBJ2-3; 10 nucleotides match TRBD1. The junction had 24 bases not matched to a gene; V was cut back by 4 bases and J by 5 bases. Germline V CDR1 and CDR2: LNHDA, SQIVND (reference sequence). The CDR3 extends over 21 amino acids. The CDR3 reads CASSRGKAGQGGYPQKDTQYF. The CDR3 region has the DNA TGTGCCAGTAGTAGGGGCAAGGCCGGACAGGGGGGTTACCCTCAGAAAGATACGCAGTATTTT.

The chain couples TRBV14 to TRBJ1-3; TRBD1 is a possible D gene (6 bases). There are 15 residues in the CDR3. The V end lost 4 bases, the J end lost 1 base, and 11 bases lay between the germline ends. Germline assignment: CDR1 SGHDN and CDR2 FVKESK. The CDR3 region has the DNA TGTGCCAGCAGCCCCCCAGGGGAATCTGGAAACACCATATATTTT. It is translated as CASSPPGESGNTIYF. The full variable domain, its missing parts supplied by reference TRBV14 and TRBJ1-3, is EAGVTQFPSHSVIEKGQTVTLRCDPISGHDNLYWYRRVMGKEIKFLLHFVKESKQDESGMPNNRFLAERTGGTYSTLKVQPAELEDSGVYFCASSPPGESGNTIYFGEGSWLTVV.

This clone appeared a single time. CDR3 region: CASSLGDRGAFQPQHF. Here the CDR3 DNA reads TGTGCCAGCAGCTTGGGGGACAGGGGCGCCTTCCAGCCCCAGCATTTT. This rearrangement joins TRBV5-7 to TRBJ1-5; TRBD1 matches 10 bases. TRBV5-7 is identified as an open reading frame with a role that is uncertain. The CDR3 length is 16 residues. The V segment lost 0 bases and the J segment 7 bases; nucleotides outside the gene matches: 7.

The chain couples TRBV6-5 to TRBJ1-1, with D possibly being TRBD1 (5 bases). The CDR3 is 14 amino acids. Germline V gene lookup returns CDR1 MNHEY and CDR2 SVGAGI. Trimming took off 8 bases at V and 0 bases at J, with 13 bases between the two ends. The CDR3 is CASGGGIMNTEAFF. The CDR3 DNA follows: TGTGCCAGCGGGGGGGGGATCATGAACACTGAAGCTTTCTTT.

The rearrangement joins TRBV27 to TRBJ2-7; D assignment may be TRBD1 or TRBD2 (6 bases each). V was shortened by 8 bases and J by 3 bases, with 14 bases between the two germline ends. The germline CDR1 and CDR2 sequences are MNHEY and SMNVEV (reference sequence). CDR3 length equals 13 residues. CDR3 nucleotides: TGTGCCAGCGGGAGGACAGACAACTACGAGCAGTACTTC. It specifies CASGRTDNYEQYF.

CDR3 nucleotide sequence: TGTGCCAGCAGTTTTCGGACTGAAGCTTTCTTT. Translating gives CASSFRTEAFF. The rearrangement joins TRBV12-3 or TRBV12-4 to TRBJ1-1; the D is unclear. V gave up 3 bases and J gave up 5 bases, with 4 bases separating them. This CDR3 has 11 amino acids.